Listed below are T cell receptor beta chains from one sample, sequenced in a study of read filtering for tumor transcriptome and immune sequencing. One entry per CDR3 protein results from TCRdb running MiXCR on the reads. Here the sample spans over 55,000 distinct CDR3 sequences, 11% to 15% being singletons. The sequenced sample consisted of a population of CD138-negative cells sorted from bone marrow. The receptor set was obtained from a donor aged 40 or over with multiple myeloma. The CDR3 runs from the conserved cysteine through the conserved F or W. Each record gives: J gene, D gene, V gene, clone size, CDR3 DNA, CDR3 protein. D genes are given only for firm matches. Clone size, where shown, is once, few, many, or a class for clones that have expanded.

j_gene: TRBJ1-1
d_gene: TRBD1
v_gene: TRBV6-2/TRBV6-3
abundance: many
CDR3nt: TGTGCCAGCAATACAGGGGGCGCGTTCCCTGAAGCTTTCTTT
CDR3aa: CASNTGGAFPEAFF

j_gene: TRBJ2-3
d_gene: .
v_gene: TRBV9
abundance: few
CDR3nt: TGTGCCAGCAGCTCCGACTCGAGCTCACTCACAGATACGCAGTATTTT
CDR3aa: CASSSDSSSLTDTQYF

j_gene: TRBJ2-7
d_gene: TRBD1
v_gene: TRBV7-9
abundance: many
CDR3nt: TGTGCCAGCAGCTTAGGACAGGGGGACCCCTACGAGCAGTACTTC
CDR3aa: CASSLGQGDPYEQYF

j_gene: TRBJ2-7
d_gene: .
v_gene: TRBV2
abundance: many
CDR3nt: TGTGCCAGCAGTGCGGACGGCTTTTCTTACGAGCAGTACTTC
CDR3aa: CASSADGFSYEQYF

j_gene: TRBJ2-1
d_gene: TRBD2
v_gene: TRBV3-1
abundance: many
CDR3nt: TGTGCCAGCAGCCAAGATGGGGGAGGGGATTACAATGAGCAGTTCTTC
CDR3aa: CASSQDGGGDYNEQFF

j_gene: TRBJ2-1
d_gene: TRBD1
v_gene: TRBV6-1
abundance: many
CDR3nt: TGTGCCAGCAGCGTTAGGGACAGCTTATACAATGAGCAGTTCTTC
CDR3aa: CASSVRDSLYNEQFF

j_gene: TRBJ1-5
d_gene: .
v_gene: TRBV14
abundance: few
CDR3nt: TGTGCCAGCAGCCACCCCCTAGGGGTGCAGCCCCAGCATTTT
CDR3aa: CASSHPLGVQPQHF

j_gene: TRBJ2-1
d_gene: .
v_gene: TRBV20-1
abundance: few
CDR3nt: TGCAGTGCTAGAGGTTCTTACAATGAGCAGTTCTTC
CDR3aa: CSARGSYNEQFF

j_gene: TRBJ2-3
d_gene: TRBD2
v_gene: TRBV20-1
abundance: many
CDR3nt: TGCAGTGCTAGACTAGCGGGAGTCATGGATACGCAGTATTTT
CDR3aa: CSARLAGVMDTQYF

j_gene: TRBJ2-7
d_gene: .
v_gene: TRBV28
abundance: many
CDR3nt: TGTGCCAGCAGTTACCCCCCCTCAGCGGTCTTCTACGAGCAGTACTTC
CDR3aa: CASSYPPSAVFYEQYF

j_gene: TRBJ1-2
d_gene: TRBD1
v_gene: TRBV18
abundance: many
CDR3nt: TGTGCCAGCTCACCCCCGGGACAGGGGGTCTATGGCTACACCTTC
CDR3aa: CASSPPGQGVYGYTF

j_gene: TRBJ2-7
d_gene: .
v_gene: TRBV30
abundance: many
CDR3nt: TGTGCCTGGAGTCAACAAGGGGCCCATCTCTACTTC
CDR3aa: CAWSQQGAHLYF

j_gene: TRBJ2-1
d_gene: .
v_gene: TRBV29-1
abundance: many
CDR3nt: TGCAGCGTAGAGGCTACCCTGGGCTACAATGAGCAGTTCTTC
CDR3aa: CSVEATLGYNEQFF

j_gene: TRBJ2-3
d_gene: TRBD2
v_gene: TRBV7-2
abundance: many
CDR3nt: TGTGCCAGCAGCTTCGGACTAGCGGACACAGATACGCAGTATTTT
CDR3aa: CASSFGLADTDTQYF

j_gene: TRBJ2-5
d_gene: .
v_gene: TRBV29-1
abundance: many
CDR3nt: TGCAGCGTGGGACCCAGCGCCTTAGGAGAGACCCAGTACTTC
CDR3aa: CSVGPSALGETQYF

j_gene: TRBJ1-5
d_gene: .
v_gene: TRBV6-1
abundance: many
CDR3nt: TGTGCCAGCAGTGATCAGGGAGACGGGGAGCCGCATTTT
CDR3aa: CASSDQGDGEPHF

j_gene: TRBJ1-1
d_gene: .
v_gene: TRBV29-1
abundance: .
CDR3nt: TGCAGCGTTGTACGGGACACTGAAACTTTCTTT
CDR3aa: CSVVRDTETFF